The text below deals with one T cell receptor beta chain. Its target is not known. The CDR3 has 13 amino acids. Germline CDR1 reads SGHDT; CDR2 reads YYEEEE. Trimming stripped 1 base from V and 3 bases from J, with 7 bases between. The data originate from a study of cytomegalovirus exposure and HLA in healthy donors. Donors were ostensibly healthy at sampling, although undocumented immune exposures were probable. Study findings and constraints: The authors later found most CMV-associated TCR beta chains appeared HLA-restricted. Reportedly, TCR beta sequences accurately predicted HLA-A and HLA-B alleles in most subjects.

The PCR had 60 Vbeta and 13 Jbeta primers. Libraries were prepared by immunoSEQ multiplex PCR; TCRdb keeps only in-frame clonotypes and omits some of them. The sample has about 160,000 clones; roughly 84% are singletons. The receptor was isolated from a man younger than 35 in good health and CMV-seropositive. The sequencing sample was made of PBMCs. V is TRBV5-6 and J is TRBJ2-5; tentatively, D is TRBD1 (6 bases). CDR3 sequence: CASSLPGEETQYF. CDR3 bases: TGTGCCAGCAGCTTGCCAGGGGAAGAGACCCAGTACTTC.